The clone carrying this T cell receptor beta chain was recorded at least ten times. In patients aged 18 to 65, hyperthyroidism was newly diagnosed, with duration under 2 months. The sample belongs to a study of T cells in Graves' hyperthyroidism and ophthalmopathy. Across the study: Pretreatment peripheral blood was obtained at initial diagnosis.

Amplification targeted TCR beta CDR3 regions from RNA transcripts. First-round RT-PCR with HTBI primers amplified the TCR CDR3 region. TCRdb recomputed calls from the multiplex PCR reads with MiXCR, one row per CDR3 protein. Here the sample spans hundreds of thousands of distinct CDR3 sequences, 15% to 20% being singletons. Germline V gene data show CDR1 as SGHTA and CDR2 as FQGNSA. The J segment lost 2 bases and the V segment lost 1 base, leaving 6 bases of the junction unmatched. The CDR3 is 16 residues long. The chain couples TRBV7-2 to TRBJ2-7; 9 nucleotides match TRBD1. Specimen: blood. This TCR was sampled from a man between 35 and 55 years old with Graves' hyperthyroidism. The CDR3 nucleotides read TGTGCCAGCAGCTTAGTAGGCGGGACAGGGCCCTACGAGCAGTACTTC. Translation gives CASSLVGGTGPYEQYF.